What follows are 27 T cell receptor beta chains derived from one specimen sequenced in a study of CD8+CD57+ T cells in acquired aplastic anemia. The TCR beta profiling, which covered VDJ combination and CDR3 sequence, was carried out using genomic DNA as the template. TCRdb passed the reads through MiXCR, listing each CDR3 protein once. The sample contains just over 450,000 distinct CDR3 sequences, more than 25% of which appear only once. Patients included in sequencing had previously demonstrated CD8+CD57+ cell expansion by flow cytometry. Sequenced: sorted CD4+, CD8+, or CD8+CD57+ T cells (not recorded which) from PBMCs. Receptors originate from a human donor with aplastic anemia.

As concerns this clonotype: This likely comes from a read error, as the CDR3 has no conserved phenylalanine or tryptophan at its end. CDR3 residues: CASSSGDGTFIAFL. In DNA form, the CDR3 reads TGTGCCAGCAGCTCGGGGGACGGGACTTTTATAGCTTTCCTT. The chain carries TRBV7-2 and TRBJ1-1, with D possibly TRBD1 on 5 matching bases. CDR3 length: 14 residues. The V and J ends lost 4 bases and 10 bases respectively, with 19 bases between them. From germline, CDR1 is SGHTA and CDR2 FQGNSA.

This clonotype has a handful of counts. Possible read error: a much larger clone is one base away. The chain's CDR3 is CASSDYAGRGETQYF. The CDR3 region has the DNA TGCGCCAGCAGTGATTATGCGGGACGGGGGGAGACCCAGTACTTC. The V and J genes are TRBV10-2 and TRBJ2-5; maybe TRBD2 (6 bases). V was clipped by 3 bases and J by 5 bases, with 16 bases between them. This CDR3 is 15 amino acids long. CDR1 WSHSY and CDR2 SAAADI come from the germline V gene.

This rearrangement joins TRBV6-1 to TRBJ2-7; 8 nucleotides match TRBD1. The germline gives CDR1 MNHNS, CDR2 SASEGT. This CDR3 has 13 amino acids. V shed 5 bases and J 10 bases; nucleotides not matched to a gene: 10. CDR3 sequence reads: CASSPSEGQVQYF. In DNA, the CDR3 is TGTGCCAGCAGTCCCTCCGAGGGACAGGTCCAGTACTTC.

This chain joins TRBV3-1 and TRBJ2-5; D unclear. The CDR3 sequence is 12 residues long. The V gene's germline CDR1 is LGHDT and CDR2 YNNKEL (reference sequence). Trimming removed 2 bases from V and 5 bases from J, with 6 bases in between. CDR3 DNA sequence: TGTGCCAGCAGCCAAATTTTGGAGACCCAGTACTTC. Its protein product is CASSQILETQYF.

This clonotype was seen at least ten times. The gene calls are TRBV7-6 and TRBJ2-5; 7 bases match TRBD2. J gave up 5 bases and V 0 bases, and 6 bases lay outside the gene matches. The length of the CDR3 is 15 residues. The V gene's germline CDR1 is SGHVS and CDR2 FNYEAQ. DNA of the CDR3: TGTGCCAGCAGCTTAGCCGGACTAGGTGTGGAGACCCAGTACTTC. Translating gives CASSLAGLGVETQYF.

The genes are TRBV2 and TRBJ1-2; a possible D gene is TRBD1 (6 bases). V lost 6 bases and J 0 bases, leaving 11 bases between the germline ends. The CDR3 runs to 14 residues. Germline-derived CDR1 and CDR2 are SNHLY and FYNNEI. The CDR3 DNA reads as TGTGCCAGCAGATGGGGGGCAGCTAACTATGGCTACACCTTC. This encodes CASRWGAANYGYTF.

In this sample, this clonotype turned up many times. CDR3 coding DNA: TGTGCCAGCAGCCGTCGGTGGGATTCACCCCTCCACTTT. This codes for CASSRRWDSPLHF. This rearrangement joins TRBV7-3 to TRBJ1-6; D remains ambiguous. The germline V gene encodes CDR1 SGHTA and CDR2 FQGTGA. CDR3 size: 13 residues. V lost 5 bases to trimming and J lost 8 bases, with 10 bases between them.

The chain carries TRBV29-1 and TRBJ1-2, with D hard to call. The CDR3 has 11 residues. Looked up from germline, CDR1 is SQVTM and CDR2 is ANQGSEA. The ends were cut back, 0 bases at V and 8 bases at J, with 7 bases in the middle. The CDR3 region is CSVEDRGGYTF. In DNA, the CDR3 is TGCAGCGTTGAAGATCGCGGGGGCTACACCTTC.

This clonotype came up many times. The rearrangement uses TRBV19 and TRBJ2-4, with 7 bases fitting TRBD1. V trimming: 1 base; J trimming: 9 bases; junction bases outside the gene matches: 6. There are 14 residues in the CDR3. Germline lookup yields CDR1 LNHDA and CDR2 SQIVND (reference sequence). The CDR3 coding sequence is TGTGCCAGTAGTATAGGGAACAGGGGAAGCATTCAGTACTTC. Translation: CASSIGNRGSIQYF.

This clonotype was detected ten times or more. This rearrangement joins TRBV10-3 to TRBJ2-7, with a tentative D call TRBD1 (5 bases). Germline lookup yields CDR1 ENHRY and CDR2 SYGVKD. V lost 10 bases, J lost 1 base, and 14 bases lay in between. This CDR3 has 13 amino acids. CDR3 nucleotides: TGTGCCACCAGGGCAGGGCTGTCCTACGAGCAGTACTTC. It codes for CATRAGLSYEQYF.

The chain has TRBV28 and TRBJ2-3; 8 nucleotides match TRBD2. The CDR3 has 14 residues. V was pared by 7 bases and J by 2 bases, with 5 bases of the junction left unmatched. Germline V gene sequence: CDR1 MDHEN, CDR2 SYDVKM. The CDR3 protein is CASTYSGDTDTQYF. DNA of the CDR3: TGTGCCAGCACTTATAGCGGGGACACAGATACGCAGTATTTT.

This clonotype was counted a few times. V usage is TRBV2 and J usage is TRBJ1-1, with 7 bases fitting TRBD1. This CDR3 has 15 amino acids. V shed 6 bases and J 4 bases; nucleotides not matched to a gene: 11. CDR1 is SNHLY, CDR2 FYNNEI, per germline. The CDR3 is CASRAGTVYSTEAFF. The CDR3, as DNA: TGTGCCAGCAGGGCCGGGACAGTTTATAGCACTGAAGCTTTCTTT.

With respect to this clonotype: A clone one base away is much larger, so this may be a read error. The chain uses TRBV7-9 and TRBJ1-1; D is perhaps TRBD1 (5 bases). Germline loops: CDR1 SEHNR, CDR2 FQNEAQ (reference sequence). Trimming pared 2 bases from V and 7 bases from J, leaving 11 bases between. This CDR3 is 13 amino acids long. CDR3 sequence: CASSLRDVVEAFF. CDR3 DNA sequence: TGTGCCAGCAGCTTACGGGACGTTGTTGAAGCTTTCTTT.

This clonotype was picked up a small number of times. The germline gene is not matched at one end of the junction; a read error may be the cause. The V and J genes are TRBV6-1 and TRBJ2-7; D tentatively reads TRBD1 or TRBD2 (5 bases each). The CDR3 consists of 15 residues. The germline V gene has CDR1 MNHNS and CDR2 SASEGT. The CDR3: CARSSTDKPRGEQYF. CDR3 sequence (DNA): TGTGCCCGCAGCTCGACGGACAAACCTCGGGGCGAGCAGTACTTC.

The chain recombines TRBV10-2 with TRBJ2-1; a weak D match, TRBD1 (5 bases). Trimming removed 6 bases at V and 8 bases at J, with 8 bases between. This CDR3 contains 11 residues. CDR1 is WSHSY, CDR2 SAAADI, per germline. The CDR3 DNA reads TGCGCCAGCAGGCAAGGGGATGAGCAGTTCTTC. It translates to CASRQGDEQFF.

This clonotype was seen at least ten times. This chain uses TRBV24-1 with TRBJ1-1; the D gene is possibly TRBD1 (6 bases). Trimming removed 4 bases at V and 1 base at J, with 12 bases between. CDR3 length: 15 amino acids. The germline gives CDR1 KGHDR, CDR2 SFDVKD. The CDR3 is CATSDSGRGNTEAFF. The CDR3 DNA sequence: TGTGCCACCAGTGACTCAGGCAGGGGGAACACTGAAGCTTTCTTT.

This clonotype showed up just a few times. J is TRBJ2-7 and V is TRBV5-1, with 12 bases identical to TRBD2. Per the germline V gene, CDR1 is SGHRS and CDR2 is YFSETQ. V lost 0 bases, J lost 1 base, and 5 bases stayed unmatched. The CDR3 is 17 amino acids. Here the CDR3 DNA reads TGCGCCAGCAGCTTGGGACTAGCGGGGGCGGGGTCCTACGAGCAGTACTTC. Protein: CASSLGLAGAGSYEQYF.

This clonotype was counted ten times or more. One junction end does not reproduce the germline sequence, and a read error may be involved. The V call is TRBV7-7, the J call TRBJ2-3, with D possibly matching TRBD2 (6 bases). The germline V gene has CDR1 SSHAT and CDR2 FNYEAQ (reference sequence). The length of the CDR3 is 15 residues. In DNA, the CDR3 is TGTGCTAGCAGCTTAGGACGGGAGCGGACAGATACGCAGTATTTT. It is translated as CASSLGRERTDTQYF.

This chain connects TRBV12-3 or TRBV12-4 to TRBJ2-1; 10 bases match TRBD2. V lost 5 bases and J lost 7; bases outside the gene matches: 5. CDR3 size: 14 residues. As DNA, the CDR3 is TGTGCCAGCAGTAGCGGGGGGGAAATAAATGAGCAGTTCTTC. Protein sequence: CASSSGGEINEQFF.

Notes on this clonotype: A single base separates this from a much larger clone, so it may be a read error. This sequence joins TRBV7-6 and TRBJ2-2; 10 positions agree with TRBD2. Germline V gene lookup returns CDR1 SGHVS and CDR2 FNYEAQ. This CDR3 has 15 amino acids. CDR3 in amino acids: CACSRTSGNTGELFF. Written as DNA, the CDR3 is TGTGCCTGCAGCCGGACTAGCGGGAACACCGGGGAGCTGTTTTTT.

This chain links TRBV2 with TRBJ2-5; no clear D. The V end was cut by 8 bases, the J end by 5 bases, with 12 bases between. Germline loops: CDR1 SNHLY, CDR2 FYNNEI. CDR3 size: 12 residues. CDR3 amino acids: CASAPDGETQYF. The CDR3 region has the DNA TGTGCCAGCGCGCCAGATGGGGAGACCCAGTACTTC.

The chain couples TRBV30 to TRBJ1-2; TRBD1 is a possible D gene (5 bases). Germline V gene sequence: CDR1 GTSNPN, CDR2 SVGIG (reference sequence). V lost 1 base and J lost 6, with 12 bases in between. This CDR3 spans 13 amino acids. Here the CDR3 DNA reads TGTGCCTGGAGTGAACGGACAAACCATGGCTACACCTTC. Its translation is CAWSERTNHGYTF.

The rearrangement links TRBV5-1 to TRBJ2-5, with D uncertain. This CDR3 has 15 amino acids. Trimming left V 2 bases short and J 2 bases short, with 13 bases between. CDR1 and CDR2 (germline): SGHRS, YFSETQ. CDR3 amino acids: CASSFEQMRQETQYF. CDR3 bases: TGCGCCAGCAGCTTCGAACAGATGAGGCAAGAGACCCAGTACTTC.

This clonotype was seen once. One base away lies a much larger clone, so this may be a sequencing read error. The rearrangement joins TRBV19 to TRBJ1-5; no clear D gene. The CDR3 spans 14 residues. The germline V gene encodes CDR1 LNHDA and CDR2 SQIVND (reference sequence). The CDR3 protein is CASSIRTDNQPKHF. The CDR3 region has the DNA TGTGCCAGTAGTATTCGGACTGATAATCAGCCCAAGCATTTT. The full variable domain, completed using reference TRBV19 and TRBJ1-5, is DGGITQSPKYLFRKEGQNVTLSCEQNLNHDAMYWYRQDPGQGLRLIYYSQIVNDFQKGDIAEGYSVSREKKESFPLTVTSAQKNPTAFYLCASSIRTDNQPKHFGDGTRLSIL.

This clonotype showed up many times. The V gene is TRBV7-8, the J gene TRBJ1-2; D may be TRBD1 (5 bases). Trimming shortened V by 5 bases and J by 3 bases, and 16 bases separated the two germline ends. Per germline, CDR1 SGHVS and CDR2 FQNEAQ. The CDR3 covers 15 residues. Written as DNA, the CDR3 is TGTGCCAGCAGCCAGGGCGCGCTGAGCTACTATGGCTACACCTTC. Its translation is CASSQGALSYYGYTF.

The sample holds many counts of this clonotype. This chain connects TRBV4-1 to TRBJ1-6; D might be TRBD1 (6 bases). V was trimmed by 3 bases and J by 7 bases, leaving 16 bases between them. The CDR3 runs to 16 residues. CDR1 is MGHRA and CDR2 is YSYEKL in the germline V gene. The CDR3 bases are TGCGCCAGCAGCCAGCCACAGGGAGATGGGAATTCACCCCTCCACTTT. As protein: CASSQPQGDGNSPLHF.

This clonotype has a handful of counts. The CDR3 is CASSPPTGLNTEAFF. The CDR3 region has the DNA TGTGCCAGCAGCCCACCGACAGGGTTGAACACTGAAGCTTTCTTT. J is TRBJ1-1 and V is TRBV7-6; 7 nucleotides agree with TRBD1. The CDR3 length is 15 residues. From germline, CDR1 is SGHVS and CDR2 FNYEAQ. V shed 5 bases and J 0 bases; nucleotides not matched to a gene: 6.